Listed below are T cell receptor beta chains from one sample, sequenced in a study of blood T cell repertoires in COVID-19. Sequencing used immunoSEQ multiplex PCR; TCRdb keeps in-frame clones, though not all of them. The repertoire includes about 170,000 clones, roughly nine tenths of them detected once, and roughly 25% sits in the top ten. Sequences were obtained from peripheral blood. Receptors originate from a man aged 60 to 69 with acute or convalescent COVID-19. CDR3s include the opening cysteine and the closing phenylalanine or tryptophan. The order of the fields is CDR3 length, V gene, D gene, clone size, J gene, CDR3 protein, CDR3 DNA. D genes are given only for firm matches. Clone size is stated in some rows and not others, as once, few, many or a class when expanded.

>17|TRBV19|TRBD2|many|TRBJ2-3
CASSIGLASGRTDTQYF
TGTGCCAGTAGTATAGGTTTGGCTAGCGGGAGAACAGATACGCAGTATTTT
>13|TRBV30|NA|once|TRBJ1-2
CAWSSQATDGYTF
TGTGCCTGGAGCTCACAGGCTACGGATGGCTACACCTTC
>16|TRBV7-3|NA|NA|TRBJ1-5
CASSPPGGRGNQPQHF
TGTGCCAGCAGCCCGCCCGGGGGGCGGGGGAATCAGCCCCAGCATTTT
>15|TRBV6-5|TRBD1|NA|TRBJ1-6
CASSSRQGANSPLHF
TGTGCCAGCAGTTCCCGACAGGGGGCGAATTCACCCCTCCACTTT
>18|TRBV21-1|NA|NA|TRBJ1-5
CASSKVQGQGYSNQPQHF
TGTGCCAGCAGCAAAGTCCAAGGACAGGGTTATAGCAATCAGCCCCAGCATTTT
>13|TRBV27|NA|few|TRBJ1-1
CASSKQENTEAFF
TGTGCCAGCAGTAAACAGGAGAACACTGAAGCTTTCTTT
>14|TRBV10-3|NA|NA|TRBJ2-5
CAIRPGTSGETQYF
TGTGCCATCAGACCAGGAACCTCAGGAGAGACCCAGTACTTC
>15|TRBV3-1/TRBV3-2|NA|NA|TRBJ2-3
CASSQDHVGGDTQYF
TGTGCCAGCAGCCAAGATCACGTTGGCGGAGATACGCAGTATTTT
>14|TRBV30|NA|NA|TRBJ2-3
CAWSAGLSTDTQYF
TGTGCCTGGAGTGCAGGGCTTAGCACAGATACGCAGTATTTT
>14|TRBV5-1|TRBD1|NA|TRBJ1-4
CASSSRGGQEKLFF
TGCGCCAGCAGCTCGCGAGGGGGCCAAGAAAAACTGTTTTTT
>19|TRBV30|TRBD1|NA|TRBJ1-5
CAWSVLTGGGTYSNQPQHF
TGTGCCTGGAGTGTACTAACTGGAGGGGGCACTTATAGCAATCAGCCCCAGCATTTT
>12|TRBV19|NA|NA|TRBJ1-1
CASSIPDREAFF
TGTGCCAGTAGTATTCCCGACAGGGAAGCTTTCTTT
>13|TRBV27|NA|once|TRBJ1-2
CASSLKGTGGYTF
TGTGCCAGCAGTTTAAAGGGGACTGGCGGCTACACCTTC
>15|TRBV11-3|NA|NA|TRBJ2-1
CASSEPGLDGDEQFF
TGTGCCAGCAGTGAACCGGGACTGGACGGTGATGAGCAGTTCTTC
>14|TRBV5-8|NA|NA|TRBJ1-3
CASSLGYGGNTIYF
TGTGCCAGCAGCTTGGGGTACGGTGGAAACACCATATATTTT
>14|TRBV4-1|NA|NA|TRBJ2-7
CASSQGAGIYEQYF
TGCGCCAGCAGCCAAGGGGCGGGGATTTACGAGCAGTACTTC
>16|TRBV5-1|NA|NA|TRBJ1-1
CASSLWSGRDVTEAFF
TGCGCCAGCAGCTTGTGGTCAGGGCGCGACGTCACTGAAGCTTTCTTT
>15|TRBV9|TRBD2|few|TRBJ2-1
CASSVGGSGVNEQFF
TGTGCCAGCAGCGTAGGTGGTAGCGGGGTTAATGAGCAGTTCTTC
>16|TRBV5-4|TRBD1|NA|TRBJ1-6
CASGTGNPFGNSPLHF
TGTGCCAGCGGGACAGGGAATCCCTTTGGCAATTCACCCCTCCACTTT
>14|TRBV11-3|NA|NA|TRBJ2-7
CASSVGQLRYEQYF
TGTGCCAGCAGCGTAGGACAGCTACGATACGAGCAGTACTTC